This entry features one T cell receptor beta chain sequence. The data derive from a study of blood T cell repertoires in COVID-19. Seattle-derived patients entered the study during active infection and were followed longitudinally. Original data processing: Amplified reference gene primers provided the basis for estimating nucleated cell counts. Generated by immunoSEQ multiplex PCR, the TCRdb table keeps only in-frame clones and is missing some. The D gene and trimming were derived from the DNA, and the V and J assignments and clone size from that table. The sample consists of approximately 170,000 clones, more than 85% of them appearing once. This CDR3 region has 16 residues. V lost 2 bases and J lost 4, with 15 bases in between. Germline assignment: CDR1 MNHNS and CDR2 SASEGT.

The V call is TRBV6-1, the J call TRBJ1-3; the D is unclear. This clonotype originated in a woman of 80 years or more with COVID-19, enrolled during active disease. The sequencing input was peripheral blood. As DNA, the CDR3 is TGTGCCAGCAGTGAAATTTTTGGAGGGTTCGGAAACACCATATATTTT. Translation gives CASSEIFGGFGNTIYF.